This T cell receptor beta chain stems from a study of cytomegalovirus exposure and HLA in healthy donors. Regarding the study as a whole: Later on, a genetic analysis was performed. It linked a missense variant in DCLRE1C with V- and J-gene trimming of TCR beta. Relative to equally common others, HLA-associated TCR beta chains showed greater clonal expansion in a later analysis. Donors were assumed by presence/absence analyses to have roughly uniform sequencing depth.

The CDR3 has 14 residues. V dropped 5 bases and J dropped 8; count of bases not matched to a gene: 7. Germline loops: CDR1 SEHNR, CDR2 FQNEAQ (reference sequence). This clone was detected a few times. The antigen is not known. PCR used 60 Vbeta primers and 13 Jbeta primers. Profiled with immunoSEQ multiplex PCR; TCRdb holds only in-frame clones, not every one. This table has roughly 120,000 clones, 75% to 85% appearing once. The sequenced material came from PBMCs. This receptor was identified in a man aged 25-40 years in good health and CMV-seronegative. This sequence joins TRBV7-9 and TRBJ1-4; 8 nucleotides agree with TRBD1. The CDR3 spells CASSPDRVKEKLFF. The DNA of the CDR3 is TGTGCCAGCAGCCCGGACAGGGTTAAAGAAAAACTGTTTTTT.